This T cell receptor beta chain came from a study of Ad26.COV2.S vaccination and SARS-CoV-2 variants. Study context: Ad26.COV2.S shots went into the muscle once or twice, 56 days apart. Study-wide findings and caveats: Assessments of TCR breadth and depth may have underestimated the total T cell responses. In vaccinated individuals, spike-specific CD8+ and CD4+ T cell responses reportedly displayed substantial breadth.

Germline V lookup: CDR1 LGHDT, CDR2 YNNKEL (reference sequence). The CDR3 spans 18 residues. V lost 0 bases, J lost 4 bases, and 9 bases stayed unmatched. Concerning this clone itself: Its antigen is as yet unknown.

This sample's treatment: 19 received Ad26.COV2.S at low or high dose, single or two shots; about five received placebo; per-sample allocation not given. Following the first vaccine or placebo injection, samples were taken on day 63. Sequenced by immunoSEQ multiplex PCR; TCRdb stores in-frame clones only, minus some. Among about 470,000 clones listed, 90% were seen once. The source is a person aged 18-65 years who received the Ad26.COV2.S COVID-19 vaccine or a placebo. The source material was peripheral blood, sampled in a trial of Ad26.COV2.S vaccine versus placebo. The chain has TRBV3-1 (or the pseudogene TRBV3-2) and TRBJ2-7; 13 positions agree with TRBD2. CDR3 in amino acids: CASSQDRLAGGHAYEQYF. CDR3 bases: TGTGCCAGCAGCCAAGACAGACTAGCGGGAGGTCATGCTTACGAGCAGTACTTC.